This T cell receptor (beta chain) was documented in a study of T cell changes during pregnancy in multiple sclerosis. There are 16 residues in the CDR3. Germline loops: CDR1 MNHEY, CDR2 SVGAGI. The J segment lost 4 bases and the V segment lost 3 bases, leaving 11 bases of the junction unmatched. The method was immunoSEQ multiplex PCR; TCRdb's version includes in-frame clones alone and lacks a portion of them. Found here are tens of thousands of clones, roughly nine tenths of them singletons; the top ten hold around 6.9%. The chain has TRBV6-5 and TRBJ2-7; 8 bases match TRBD1. This receptor was taken from a female donor with multiple sclerosis, enrolled in a pregnancy study. This material consisted of CD8+ T cells from peripheral blood mononuclear cells, taken in the second trimester of pregnancy. The CDR3 bases are TGTGCCAGCAGTTATTTTCTGCAGGGGGCGCAGTACGAGCAGTACTTC. This codes for CASSYFLQGAQYEQYF.